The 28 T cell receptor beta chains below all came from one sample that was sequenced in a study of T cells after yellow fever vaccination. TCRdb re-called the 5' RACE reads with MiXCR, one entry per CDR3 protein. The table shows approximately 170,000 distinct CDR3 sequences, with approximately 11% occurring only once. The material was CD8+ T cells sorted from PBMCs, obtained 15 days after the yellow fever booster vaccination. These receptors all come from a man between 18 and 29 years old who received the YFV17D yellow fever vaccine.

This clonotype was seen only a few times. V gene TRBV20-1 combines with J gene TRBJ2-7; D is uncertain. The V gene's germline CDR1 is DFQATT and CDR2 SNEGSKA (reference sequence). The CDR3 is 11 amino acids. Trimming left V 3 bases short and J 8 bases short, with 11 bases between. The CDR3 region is CSARILSQQYF. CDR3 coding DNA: TGCAGTGCTAGGATCCTATCGCAGCAGTACTTC.

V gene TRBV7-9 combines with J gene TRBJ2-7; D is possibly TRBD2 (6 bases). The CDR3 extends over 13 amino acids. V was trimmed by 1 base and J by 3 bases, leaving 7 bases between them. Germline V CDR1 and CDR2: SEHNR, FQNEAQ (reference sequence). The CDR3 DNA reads TGTGCCAGCAGCTTAGGGGGGGTCTACGAGCAGTACGTC. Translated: CASSLGGVYEQYV.

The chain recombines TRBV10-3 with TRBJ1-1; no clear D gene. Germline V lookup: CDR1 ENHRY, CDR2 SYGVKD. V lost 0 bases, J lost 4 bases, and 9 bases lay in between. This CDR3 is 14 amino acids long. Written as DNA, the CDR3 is TGTGCCATCAGTGAGTCGATGGGAGGCACTGAAGCTTTCTTT. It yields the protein CAISESMGGTEAFF.

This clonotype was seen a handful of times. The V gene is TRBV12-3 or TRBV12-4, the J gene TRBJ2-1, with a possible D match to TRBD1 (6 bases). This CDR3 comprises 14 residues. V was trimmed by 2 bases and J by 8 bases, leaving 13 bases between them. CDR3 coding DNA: TGTGCCAGCAGTTTAAGTTCTGGGGGCGATGAGCAGTTCTTC. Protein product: CASSLSSGGDEQFF.

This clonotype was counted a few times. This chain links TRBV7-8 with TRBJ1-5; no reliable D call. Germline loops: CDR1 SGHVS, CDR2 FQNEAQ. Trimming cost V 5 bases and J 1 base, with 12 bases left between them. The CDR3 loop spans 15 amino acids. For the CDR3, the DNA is TGTGCCAGCAGCGAGTGGAGGGAAAGCAATCAGCCCCAGCATTTT. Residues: CASSEWRESNQPQHF.

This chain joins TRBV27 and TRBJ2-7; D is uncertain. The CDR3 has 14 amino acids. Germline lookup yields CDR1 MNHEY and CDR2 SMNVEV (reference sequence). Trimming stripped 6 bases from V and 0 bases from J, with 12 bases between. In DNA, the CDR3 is TGTGCCAGCAGATTCTTCTATTCCTCCTACGAGCAGTACTTC. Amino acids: CASRFFYSSYEQYF.

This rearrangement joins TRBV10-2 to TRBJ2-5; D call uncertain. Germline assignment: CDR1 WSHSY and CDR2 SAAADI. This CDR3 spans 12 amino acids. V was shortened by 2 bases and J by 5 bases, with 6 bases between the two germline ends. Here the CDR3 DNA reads TGCGCCAGCAGTGAGGGTCGGGAGACCCAGTACTTC. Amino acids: CASSEGRETQYF.

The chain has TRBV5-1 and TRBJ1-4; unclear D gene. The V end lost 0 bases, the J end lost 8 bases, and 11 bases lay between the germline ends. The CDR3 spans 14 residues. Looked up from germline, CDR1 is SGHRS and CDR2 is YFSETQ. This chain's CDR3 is CASSLATFAEKLFF. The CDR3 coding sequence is TGCGCCAGCAGCTTGGCAACCTTTGCAGAAAAACTGTTTTTT.

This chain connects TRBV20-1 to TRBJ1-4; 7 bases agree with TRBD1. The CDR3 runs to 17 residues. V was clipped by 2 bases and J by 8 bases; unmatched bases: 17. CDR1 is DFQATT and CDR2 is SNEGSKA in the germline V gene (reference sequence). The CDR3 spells CSARPQEPQGVREKLFF. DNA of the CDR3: TGCAGTGCTAGACCTCAAGAACCCCAGGGGGTTCGGGAAAAACTGTTTTTT.

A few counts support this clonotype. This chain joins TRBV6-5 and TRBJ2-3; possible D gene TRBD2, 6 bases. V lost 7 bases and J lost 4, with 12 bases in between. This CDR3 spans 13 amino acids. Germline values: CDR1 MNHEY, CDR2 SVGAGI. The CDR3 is CASTTGGSDTQYF. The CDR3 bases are TGTGCCAGCACGACCGGGGGTTCAGATACGCAGTATTTT.

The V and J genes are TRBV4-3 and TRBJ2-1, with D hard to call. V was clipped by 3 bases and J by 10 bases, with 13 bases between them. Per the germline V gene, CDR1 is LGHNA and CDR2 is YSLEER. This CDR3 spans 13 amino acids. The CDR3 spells CASSQEIWKEQFF. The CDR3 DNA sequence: TGCGCCAGCAGCCAGGAAATTTGGAAAGAGCAGTTCTTC.

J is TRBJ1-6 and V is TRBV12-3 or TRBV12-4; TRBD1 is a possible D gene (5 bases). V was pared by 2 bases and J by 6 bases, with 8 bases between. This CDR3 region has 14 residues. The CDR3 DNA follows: TGTGCCAGCAGTTTACTGGGGGGTAATTCACCCCTCCACTTT. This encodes CASSLLGGNSPLHF.

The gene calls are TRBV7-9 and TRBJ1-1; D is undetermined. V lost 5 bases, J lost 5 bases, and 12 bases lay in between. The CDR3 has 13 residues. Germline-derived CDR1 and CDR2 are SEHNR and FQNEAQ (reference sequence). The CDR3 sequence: CASSATFATEAFF. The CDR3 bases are TGTGCCAGCAGCGCAACATTTGCGACTGAAGCTTTCTTT.

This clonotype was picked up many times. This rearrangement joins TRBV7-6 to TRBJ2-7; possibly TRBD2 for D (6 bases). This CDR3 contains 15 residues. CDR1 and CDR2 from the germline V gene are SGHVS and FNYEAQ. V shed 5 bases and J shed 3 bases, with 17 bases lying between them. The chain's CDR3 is CASSRGGDSYYEQYF. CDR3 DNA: TGTGCCAGCAGCCGAGGCGGGGATTCTTACTACGAGCAGTACTTC.

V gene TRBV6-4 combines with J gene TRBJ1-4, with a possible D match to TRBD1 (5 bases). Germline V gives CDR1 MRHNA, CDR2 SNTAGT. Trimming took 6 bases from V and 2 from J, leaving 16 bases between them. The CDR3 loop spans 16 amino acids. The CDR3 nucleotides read TGTGCCAGCAGAGACAGAGATCTAACGACTAATGAAAAACTGTTTTTT. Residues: CASRDRDLTTNEKLFF.

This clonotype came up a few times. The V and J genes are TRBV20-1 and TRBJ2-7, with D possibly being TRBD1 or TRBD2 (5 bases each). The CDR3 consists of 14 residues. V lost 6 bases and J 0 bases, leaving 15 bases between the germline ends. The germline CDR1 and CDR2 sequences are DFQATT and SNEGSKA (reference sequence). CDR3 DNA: TGCAGTGCCACCGGGACGGTGAGCTCCTACGAGCAGTACGTC. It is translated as CSATGTVSSYEQYV.

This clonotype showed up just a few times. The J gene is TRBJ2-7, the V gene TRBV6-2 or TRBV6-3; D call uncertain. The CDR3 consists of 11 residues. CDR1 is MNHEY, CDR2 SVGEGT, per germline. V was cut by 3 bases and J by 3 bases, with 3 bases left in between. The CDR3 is CASSYVYEQYF. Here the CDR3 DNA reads TGTGCCAGCAGTTATGTCTACGAGCAGTACTTC.

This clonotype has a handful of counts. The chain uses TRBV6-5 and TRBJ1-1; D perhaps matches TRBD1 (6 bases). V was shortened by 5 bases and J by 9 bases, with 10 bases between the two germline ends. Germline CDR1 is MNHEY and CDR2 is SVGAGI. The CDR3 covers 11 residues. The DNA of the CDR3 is TGTGCCAGCAGTCCTGGGGGCCAAGCTTTCTTT. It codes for CASSPGGQAFF.

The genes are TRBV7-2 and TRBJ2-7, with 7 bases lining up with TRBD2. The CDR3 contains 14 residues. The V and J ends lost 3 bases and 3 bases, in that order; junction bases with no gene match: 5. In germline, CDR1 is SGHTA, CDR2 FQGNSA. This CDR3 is CASSLFGGNYEQYF. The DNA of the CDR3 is TGTGCCAGCAGCTTGTTCGGGGGGAACTACGAGCAGTACTTC. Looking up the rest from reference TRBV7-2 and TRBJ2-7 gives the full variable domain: GAGVSQSPSNKVTEKGKDVELRCDPISGHTALYWYRQSLGQGLEFLIYFQGNSAPDKSGLPSDRFSAERTGGSVSTLTIQRTQQEDSAVYLCASSLFGGNYEQYFGPGTRLTVT.

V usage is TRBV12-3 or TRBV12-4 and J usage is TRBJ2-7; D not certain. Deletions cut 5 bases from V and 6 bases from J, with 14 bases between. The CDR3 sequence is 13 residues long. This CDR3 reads CASSPGLTSEQYF. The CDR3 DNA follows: TGTGCCAGCAGTCCGGGTTTAACCTCCGAGCAGTACTTC.

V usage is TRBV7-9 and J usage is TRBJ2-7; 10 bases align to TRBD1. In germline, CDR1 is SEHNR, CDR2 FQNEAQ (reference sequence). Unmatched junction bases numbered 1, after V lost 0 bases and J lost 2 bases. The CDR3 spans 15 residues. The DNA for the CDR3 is TGTGCCAGCAGCTTAGCGGGGACAGGGGCCTACGAGCAGTACTTC. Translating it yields CASSLAGTGAYEQYF.

Here the CDR3 reads CASSLRDRGADGYTF. CDR3 sequence (DNA): TGTGCCAGCAGTTTACGTGACAGGGGTGCTGATGGCTACACCTTC. This sequence joins TRBV27 and TRBJ1-2; 8 bases line up with TRBD1. This CDR3 contains 15 residues. J gave up 6 bases and V 2 bases, and 8 bases lay outside the gene matches. Germline V gene sequence: CDR1 MNHEY, CDR2 SMNVEV (reference sequence).

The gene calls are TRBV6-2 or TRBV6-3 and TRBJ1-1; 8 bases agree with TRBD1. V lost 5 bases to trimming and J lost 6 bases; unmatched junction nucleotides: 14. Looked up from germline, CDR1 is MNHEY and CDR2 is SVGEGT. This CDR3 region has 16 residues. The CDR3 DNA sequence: TGTGCCAGCAGTACTGCTCATTCGGACAGGGAGCCTGAAGCTTTCTTT. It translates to CASSTAHSDREPEAFF.

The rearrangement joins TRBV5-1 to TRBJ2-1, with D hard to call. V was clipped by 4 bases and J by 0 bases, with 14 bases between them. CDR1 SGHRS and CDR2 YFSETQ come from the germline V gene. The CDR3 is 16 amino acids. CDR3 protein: CASSPIDFSSYNEQFF. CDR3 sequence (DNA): TGCGCCAGCAGCCCCATAGACTTCAGCTCCTACAATGAGCAGTTCTTC.

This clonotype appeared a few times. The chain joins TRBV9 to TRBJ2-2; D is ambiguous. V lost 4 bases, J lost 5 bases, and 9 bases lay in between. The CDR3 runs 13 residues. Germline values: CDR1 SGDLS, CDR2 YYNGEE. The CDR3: CASSKDGTGELFF. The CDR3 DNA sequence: TGTGCCAGCAGCAAGGACGGAACCGGGGAGCTGTTTTTT.

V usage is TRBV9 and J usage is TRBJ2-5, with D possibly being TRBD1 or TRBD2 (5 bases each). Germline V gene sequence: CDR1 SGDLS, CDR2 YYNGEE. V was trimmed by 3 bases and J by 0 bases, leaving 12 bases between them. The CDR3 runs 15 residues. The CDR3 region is CASSAGTLYQETQYF. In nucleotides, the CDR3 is TGTGCCAGCAGCGCGGGGACCCTGTACCAAGAGACCCAGTACTTC.

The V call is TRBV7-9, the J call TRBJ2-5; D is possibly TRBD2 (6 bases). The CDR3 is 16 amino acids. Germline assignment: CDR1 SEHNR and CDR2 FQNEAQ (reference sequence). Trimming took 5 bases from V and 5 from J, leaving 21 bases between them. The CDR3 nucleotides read TGTGCCAGCAGCCCGCCGGGGGTGGTTAACTTGGAGACCCAGTACTTC. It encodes CASSPPGVVNLETQYF.

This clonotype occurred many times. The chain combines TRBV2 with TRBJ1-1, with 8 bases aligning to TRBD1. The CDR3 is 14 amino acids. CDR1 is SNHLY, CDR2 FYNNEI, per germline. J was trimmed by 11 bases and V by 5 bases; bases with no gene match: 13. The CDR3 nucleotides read TGTGCCAGCAGTTACTCCCAGGGGGCAAAGGAGGCTTTCTTT. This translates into CASSYSQGAKEAFF.